Presented here are 11 T cell receptor beta chains from one specimen sequenced in a study of shared clonotypes between healthy human individuals. TCRdb's table, derived via immunoSEQ multiplex PCR, lists solely in-frame clones and lacks some. The sample carries 500,000 to 550,000 clones, 90% to 97% recorded once. Specimen: naive CD4+ T cells sorted from blood. The subset is: CD45RA+ positively selected. These receptor sequences come from a woman aged 25-40 years in good health.

V is TRBV27 and J is TRBJ2-2, with 16 positions matching TRBD2. The CDR3 is 19 residues long. Unmatched junction bases numbered 6, after V lost 1 base and J lost 4 bases. CDR1 is MNHEY, CDR2 SMNVEV, per germline (reference sequence). The CDR3 loop reads CASSLLGLAGGPATGELFF. Here the CDR3 DNA reads TGTGCCAGCAGTTTATTGGGACTAGCGGGAGGGCCGGCCACCGGGGAGCTGTTTTTT.

This clone was detected once. The J gene is TRBJ1-3, the V gene TRBV29-1, with no clear D. The germline V and J ends were trimmed by 1 base and 2 bases, with 3 bases remaining between them. Germline-derived CDR1 and CDR2 are SQVTM and ANQGSEA. CDR3 size: 12 residues. CDR3 sequence reads: CSVEGPGNTIYF. The CDR3 nucleotides read TGCAGCGTTGAAGGTCCTGGAAACACCATATATTTT.

The rearrangement uses TRBV19 and TRBJ2-7, with D perhaps TRBD1 or TRBD2 (5 bases each). Trimming pared 4 bases from V and 2 bases from J, leaving 18 bases between. The germline V gene has CDR1 LNHDA and CDR2 SQIVND (reference sequence). The CDR3 is 16 amino acids. DNA of the CDR3: TGTGCCAGTAGTACGGGACCCCGCCTTCGGCCCTACGAGCAGTACTTC. Its translation: CASSTGPRLRPYEQYF.

This chain connects TRBV6-5 to TRBJ1-6, with TRBD1 matching 9 bases. Looked up from germline, CDR1 is MNHEY and CDR2 is SVGAGI. The CDR3 sequence is 15 residues long. The V and J ends lost 4 bases and 4 bases, in that order; junction bases with no gene match: 2. Here the CDR3 reads CASSSGTGYNSPLHF. CDR3 sequence (DNA): TGTGCCAGCAGTTCCGGGACAGGGTATAATTCACCCCTCCACTTT.

This chain connects TRBV5-1 to TRBJ1-1; a possible D gene is TRBD1 (5 bases). The germline V and J ends were trimmed by 0 bases and 7 bases, with 10 bases remaining between them. Germline assignment: CDR1 SGHRS and CDR2 YFSETQ. The CDR3 is 13 amino acids. In DNA, the CDR3 is TGCGCCAGCAGCTTGGTAGGCACAGGTGAAGCTTTCTTT. This translates into CASSLVGTGEAFF. Together with reference TRBV5-1 and TRBJ1-1, the CDR3 gives the full variable domain: KAGVTQTPRYLIKTRGQQVTLSCSPISGHRSVSWYQQTPGQGLQFLFEYFSETQRNKGNFPGRFSGRQFSNSRSEMNVSTLELGDSALYLCASSLVGTGEAFFGQGTRLTVV.

The CDR3 protein is CASGLVTSSEINEQFF. The DNA for the CDR3 is TGTGCTAGTGGTTTGGTAACGTCTAGCGAAATCAATGAGCAGTTCTTC. The chain links TRBV12-5 to TRBJ2-1; a possible D gene is TRBD2 (6 bases). There are 16 residues in the CDR3. From germline, CDR1 is LGHNT and CDR2 FRNRAP. Trimming pared 0 bases from V and 6 bases from J, leaving 15 bases between.

CDR3: CASGTSGTGTDTQYF. The CDR3 DNA sequence: TGTGCCAGCGGGACCTCCGGGACGGGCACAGATACGCAGTATTTT. The rearrangement joins TRBV28 to TRBJ2-3; the D call may be TRBD1 or TRBD2 (5 bases each). The germline gives CDR1 MDHEN, CDR2 SYDVKM. This CDR3 contains 15 residues. V was cut by 8 bases and J by 1 base, with 16 bases left in between.

The DNA for the CDR3 is TGTGCCAGCAGCCGACGGGGAAGCGGGAACACCTACGAGCAGTACTTC. The encoded protein is CASSRRGSGNTYEQYF. The V gene is TRBV28, the J gene TRBJ2-7; 7 bases align to TRBD2. The CDR3 has 16 amino acids. CDR1 and CDR2 from the germline V gene are MDHEN and SYDVKM. After removal of 6 bases from V and 2 bases from J, the junction contained 13 bases not matched to a gene.

The chain joins TRBV5-4 to TRBJ2-7; the match to TRBD2 covers 7 bases. Germline V lookup: CDR1 SGHNT, CDR2 YYREEE (reference sequence). The ends lost 4 bases at V and 5 bases at J; junction bases unmatched: 12. The CDR3 totals 15 residues. Here the CDR3 reads CASSALGAGEDEQYF. As DNA, the CDR3 is TGTGCCAGCAGCGCCCTCGGGGCGGGAGAGGACGAGCAGTACTTC.

As concerns this clone: At the DNA level, this CDR3 is encoded by other sequences in the same sample as well. The rearrangement links TRBV11-2 to TRBJ2-2, with 8 bases that match TRBD2. Germline values: CDR1 SGHAT, CDR2 FQNNGV. CDR3 length: 16 residues. Trimming at V came to 1 base and at J to 2 bases, leaving 3 bases not matched to a gene. CDR3 in amino acids: CASSLGLAGNTGELFF. Written as DNA, the CDR3 is TGTGCCAGCAGCTTAGGGCTAGCGGGTAACACCGGGGAGCTGTTTTTT.

V and J are TRBV30 and TRBJ2-6; TRBD1 might be the D (6 bases). The V and J ends lost 0 bases and 1 base respectively, with 7 bases between them. CDR3 length equals 15 residues. The germline CDR1 and CDR2 sequences are GTSNPN and SVGIG (reference sequence). The CDR3 DNA reads TGTGCCTGGAGTGTAGGGGGTTCTGGGGCCAACGTCCTGACTTTC. Translated: CAWSVGGSGANVLTF.